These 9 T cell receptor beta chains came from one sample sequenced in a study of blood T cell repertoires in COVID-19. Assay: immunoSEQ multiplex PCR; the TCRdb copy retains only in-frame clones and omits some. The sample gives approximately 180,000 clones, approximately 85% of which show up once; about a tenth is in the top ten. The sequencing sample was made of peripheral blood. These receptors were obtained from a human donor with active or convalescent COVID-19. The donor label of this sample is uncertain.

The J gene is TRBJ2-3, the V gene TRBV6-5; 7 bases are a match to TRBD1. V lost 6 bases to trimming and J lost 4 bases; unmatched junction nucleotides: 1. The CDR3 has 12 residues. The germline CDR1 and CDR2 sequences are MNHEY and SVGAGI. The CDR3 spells CASRTGSDTQYF. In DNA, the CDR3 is TGTGCCAGCAGGACAGGGTCAGATACGCAGTATTTT.

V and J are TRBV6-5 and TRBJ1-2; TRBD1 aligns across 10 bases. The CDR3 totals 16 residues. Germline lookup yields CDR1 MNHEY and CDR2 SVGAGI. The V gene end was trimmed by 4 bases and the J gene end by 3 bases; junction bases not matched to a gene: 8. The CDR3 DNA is TGTGCCAGCAGTTCACAGGGACAGGGGATTTACTATGGCTACACCTTC. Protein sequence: CASSSQGQGIYYGYTF.

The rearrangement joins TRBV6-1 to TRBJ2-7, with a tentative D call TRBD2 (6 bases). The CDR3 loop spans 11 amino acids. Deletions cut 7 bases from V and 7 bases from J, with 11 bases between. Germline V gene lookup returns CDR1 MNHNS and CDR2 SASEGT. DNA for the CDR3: TGTGCCAGCACTCATGGGGGGGAGCAGTACTTC. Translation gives CASTHGGEQYF.

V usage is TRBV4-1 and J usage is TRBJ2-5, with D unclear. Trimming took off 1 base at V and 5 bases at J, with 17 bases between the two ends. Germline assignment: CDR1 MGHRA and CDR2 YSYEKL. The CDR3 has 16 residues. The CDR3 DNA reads TGCGCCAGCAGCCAAGGGCGAGACGGGTTGCGGGAGACCCAGTACTTC. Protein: CASSQGRDGLRETQYF.

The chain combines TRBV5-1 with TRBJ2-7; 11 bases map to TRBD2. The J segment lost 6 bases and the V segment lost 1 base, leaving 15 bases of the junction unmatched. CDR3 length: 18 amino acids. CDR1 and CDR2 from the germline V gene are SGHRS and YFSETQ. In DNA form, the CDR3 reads TGCGCCAGCAGCTTGCCTCTAGCGGGAGGTTCCTCCCCCCTCGAGCAGTACTTC. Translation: CASSLPLAGGSSPLEQYF.

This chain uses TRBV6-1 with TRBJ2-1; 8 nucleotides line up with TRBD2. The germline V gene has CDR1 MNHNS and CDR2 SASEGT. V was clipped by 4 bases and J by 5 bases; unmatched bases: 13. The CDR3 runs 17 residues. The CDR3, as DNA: TGTGCCAGCAGTGGACCTCTGGCGGGGGGTAACCACAATGAGCAGTTCTTC. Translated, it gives CASSGPLAGGNHNEQFF.

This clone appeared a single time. CDR3 protein: CASSISGGVTDTQYF. CDR3 in DNA: TGTGCCAGTAGTATTAGCGGGGGGGTCACAGATACGCAGTATTTT. J is TRBJ2-3 and V is TRBV19; 11 nucleotides match TRBD2. The V gene end was trimmed by 3 bases and the J gene end by 2 bases; junction bases not matched to a gene: 1. CDR3 length: 15 residues. Germline V lookup: CDR1 LNHDA, CDR2 SQIVND (reference sequence).

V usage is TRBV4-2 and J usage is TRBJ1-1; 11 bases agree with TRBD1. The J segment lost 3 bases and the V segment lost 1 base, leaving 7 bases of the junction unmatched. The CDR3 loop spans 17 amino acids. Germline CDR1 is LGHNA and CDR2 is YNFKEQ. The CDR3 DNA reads TGTGCCAGCAGCCAAGTCGGGACAGGGGGATGGGACACTGAAGCTTTCTTT. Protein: CASSQVGTGGWDTEAFF.

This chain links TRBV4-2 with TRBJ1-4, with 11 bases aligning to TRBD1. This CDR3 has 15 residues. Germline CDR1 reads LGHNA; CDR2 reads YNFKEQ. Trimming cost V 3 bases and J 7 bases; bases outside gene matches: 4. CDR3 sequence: CASSQAGTGGEKLFF. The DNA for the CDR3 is TGTGCCAGCAGCCAGGCCGGGACAGGGGGTGAAAAACTGTTTTTT.